A single sample gave rise to the 23 T cell receptor beta chains below, sequenced in a study of blood T cells in healthy people across ages (dated by TCRdb to between 2015 and 2017). Library method: 5' RACE. Sequencing was carried out with an Illumina HiSeq 2500. A second PCR of about 7 to 12 cycles was performed with a sample-barcoded 5' primer and a J-beta primer mix. TCRdb handled the public reads itself, with Q25 trimming in fastp and clone calling in MiXCR, and kept productive beta chains. Rows with one shared CDR3 protein collapse into an entry with the most common genes and DNA. This sample comprises roughly 800,000 distinct CDR3 sequences, more than 20% of them detected only once. Of the sample, roughly a tenth is held by the ten largest clones. In addition, the sample was reused for a study of T cells of mothers and their children.

Material: blood. The receptors come from a boy under 18 in good health.

The chain couples TRBV12-3 or TRBV12-4 to TRBJ1-2; perhaps TRBD1 as D (6 bases). With 3 bases removed from V and 8 bases from J, the gap between germline ends came to 16 bases. The CDR3 loop spans 14 amino acids. The CDR3 region has the DNA TGTGCCAGCAGTTTCCGGACAGCGCTTAAAGGCTACACCTTC. Residues: CASSFRTALKGYTF.

The sample holds a few counts of this clonotype. The gene calls are TRBV3-1 and TRBJ1-2; 9 bases line up with TRBD1. CDR3 length: 17 residues. Trimming took 1 base from V and 5 from J; bases not matched to a gene: 11. Germline-derived CDR1 and CDR2 are LGHDT and YNNKEL (reference sequence). CDR3 region: CASSQGGRGQGLYGYTF. The CDR3 DNA is TGTGCCAGCAGCCAAGGGGGTCGGGGACAGGGCCTATATGGCTACACCTTC.

The rearrangement uses TRBV5-1 and TRBJ2-1; tentative D call: TRBD1 (6 bases). The last part of the DNA fits TRBJ2-7 better; the J call may be wrong. In germline, CDR1 is SGHRS, CDR2 YFSETQ. The CDR3 is 14 amino acids. Here the CDR3 reads CASRSFLDSYEQYF. CDR3 nucleotides: TGCGCCAGCAGAAGTTTCCTGGACAGCTACGAGCAGTACTTC.

This clonotype was seen more than once but under ten times. The chain has TRBV7-9 and TRBJ2-5; 10 positions match TRBD2. Germline loops: CDR1 SEHNR, CDR2 FQNEAQ (reference sequence). V shed 3 bases and J 2 bases; nucleotides not matched to a gene: 6. The CDR3 totals 16 residues. The CDR3 region has the DNA TGTGCCAGCAGCTTCTTAGCGGGAGGAGGACAAGAGACCCAGTACTTC. Protein product: CASSFLAGGGQETQYF.

This clonotype was detected a few times. The chain is built from TRBV28 and TRBJ2-3, with D unresolved. The germline V gene has CDR1 MDHEN and CDR2 SYDVKM. This CDR3 region has 12 residues. V was pared by 8 bases and J by 13 bases, with 19 bases between. The CDR3 DNA follows: TGTGCCAGCGGCCCTGACTTCCCACCTGAGTATTTT. This sequence encodes CASGPDFPPEYF.

The chain links TRBV28 to TRBJ1-2; the D gene is possibly TRBD1 (5 bases). There are 13 residues in the CDR3. The germline V gene encodes CDR1 MDHEN and CDR2 SYDVKM. V gave up 6 bases and J gave up 4 bases, with 12 bases separating them. The CDR3 reads CASSFPGTYGYTF. The CDR3, as DNA: TGTGCCAGCAGCTTTCCAGGGACCTATGGCTACACCTTC.

This rearrangement joins TRBV5-1 to TRBJ2-1, with D possibly being TRBD1 (5 bases). Germline CDR1 SGHRS, CDR2 YFSETQ. V was cut by 0 bases and J by 9 bases, with 16 bases left in between. This CDR3 has 15 amino acids. The CDR3 coding sequence is TGCGCCAGCAGCTTGGAAGGTAACAGGTTATCTGAGCAGTTCTTC. Translation: CASSLEGNRLSEQFF.

The chain joins TRBV9 to TRBJ1-3; D remains ambiguous. With 0 bases removed from V and 5 bases from J, the gap between germline ends came to 6 bases. This CDR3 has 13 amino acids. Germline V gives CDR1 SGDLS, CDR2 YYNGEE. This chain's CDR3 is CASSVESRNTIYF. The CDR3, as DNA: TGTGCCAGCAGCGTAGAGTCGAGAAACACCATATATTTT.

This clonotype was observed a handful of times. The chain combines TRBV28 with TRBJ2-5, with D possibly being TRBD2 (5 bases). The J call is in doubt because the DNA end fits TRBJ2-7 better. Germline values: CDR1 MDHEN, CDR2 SYDVKM. The CDR3 extends over 14 amino acids. This chain's CDR3 is CASSLWGDSYEQYF. In DNA form, the CDR3 reads TGTGCCAGCAGTTTGTGGGGAGATTCCTACGAGCAGTACTTC.

This sequence joins TRBV4-1 and TRBJ2-2; D is ambiguous. This CDR3 spans 19 amino acids. Germline CDR1 is MGHRA and CDR2 is YSYEKL. The V gene lost 0 bases and the J gene lost 7 bases, with 24 bases spanning the gap. DNA of the CDR3: TGCGCCAGCAGCCAAGAGAGCCCCCTAGTAACTCTGGCGGTCGGGGAGCTGTTTTTT. The encoded protein is CASSQESPLVTLAVGELFF.

The chain links TRBV7-2 to TRBJ2-5; D is unresolved. Germline values: CDR1 SGHTA, CDR2 FQGNSA. V lost 0 bases to trimming and J lost 3 bases, with 8 bases between them. The CDR3 covers 14 residues. The CDR3 DNA reads TGTGCCAGCAGCTTAGCAGACACAGAAGAGACCCAGTACTTC. Its protein is CASSLADTEETQYF.

The V call is TRBV13, the J call TRBJ2-5; D remains ambiguous. Judging by the DNA end, TRBJ2-1 fits better; the J call may be wrong. The germline gives CDR1 PRHDT, CDR2 FYEKMQ (reference sequence). The CDR3 consists of 13 residues. The CDR3 bases are TGTGCCAGCAGCCCCGCTATTGACAATGAGCAGTTCTTC. Its translation is CASSPAIDNEQFF.

V and J are TRBV7-9 and TRBJ2-1; perhaps TRBD2 as D (5 bases). CDR1 and CDR2 (germline): SEHNR, FQNEAQ (reference sequence). The CDR3 has 16 residues. V lost 1 base, J lost 6 bases, and 16 bases lay in between. CDR3 sequence: CASSLVSLGSGNEQFF. The CDR3 DNA follows: TGTGCCAGCAGCTTAGTGAGTCTAGGGAGCGGCAATGAGCAGTTCTTC.

The table lists this clonotype with a few counts. The chain links TRBV21-1 to TRBJ2-2; the tabulated D call, TRBD2, remains unverified against the DNA. TRBV21-1 is a known pseudogene. The CDR3 is made up of 18 amino acids. CDR3 coding DNA: TGTGCCAGCAGCAAACCGACTAGCGGGGGATTGAACACCGGGGAGCTGTTTTTT. It codes for CASSKPTSGGLNTGELFF.

This clonotype has only a few counts. The chain uses TRBV12-3 or TRBV12-4 and TRBJ1-3; no definite D call. The CDR3 extends over 14 amino acids. V was cut by 10 bases and J by 0 bases, with 13 bases left in between. This CDR3 is CATNQLISGNTIYF. The DNA of the CDR3 is TGTGCCACCAATCAACTGATCTCTGGAAACACCATATATTTT.

The chain recombines TRBV20-1 with TRBJ2-1, with 10 bases fitting TRBD2. The J segment lost 4 bases and the V segment lost 7 bases, leaving 13 bases of the junction unmatched. The CDR3 contains 16 residues. Per germline, CDR1 DFQATT and CDR2 SNEGSKA (reference sequence). The CDR3 coding sequence is TGCAGTGTCAATCAAGCGGGAGGGCCAAATTACAATGAGCAGTTCTTC. It encodes CSVNQAGGPNYNEQFF.

This clonotype showed up just a few times. The chain joins TRBV20-1 to TRBJ2-5; TRBD1 agrees at 8 bases. The J call is uncertain, as TRBJ2-7 better fits the DNA end. Germline CDR1 and CDR2: DFQATT and SNEGSKA (reference sequence). CDR3 length: 14 residues. This chain's CDR3 is CSATDRVFSYEQYF. CDR3 sequence (DNA): TGCAGTGCTACGGACAGGGTCTTCTCCTACGAGCAGTACTTC.

This clonotype was seen more than once but under ten times. The rearrangement joins TRBV9 to TRBJ2-1; 8 bases agree with TRBD2. V was pared by 2 bases and J by 2 bases, with 3 bases of the junction left unmatched. The CDR3 is 15 amino acids. Germline V lookup: CDR1 SGDLS, CDR2 YYNGEE. The CDR3 coding sequence is TGTGCCAGCAGCGTCAGCGGGAGACCCTACAATGAGCAGTTCTTC. Translated, it gives CASSVSGRPYNEQFF.

Note on this clonotype: The junction shows a germline mismatch at one end, possibly a read error. The gene calls are TRBV6-5 and TRBJ1-2, with D possibly TRBD1 on 6 matching bases. CDR3 length: 16 residues. Germline loops: CDR1 MNHEY, CDR2 SVGAGI. Written as DNA, the CDR3 is TGTGCCTGCAGTTTGATTCCAGAGGACAGTCGCTACGGCTACACCTTC. This gives the protein CACSLIPEDSRYGYTF.

This clonotype has just a few counts. V and J are TRBV7-2 and TRBJ2-3; 11 positions agree with TRBD1. CDR1 is SGHTA and CDR2 is FQGNSA in the germline V gene. This CDR3 region has 16 residues. The junction had 5 bases not matched to a gene; V was cut back by 1 base and J by 5 bases. CDR3: CASSLGGTGGIDTQYF. Here the CDR3 DNA reads TGTGCCAGCAGCTTAGGAGGGACAGGGGGGATAGATACGCAGTATTTT.

This clonotype was counted a single time. The rearrangement uses TRBV12-5 and TRBJ2-4; 13 bases align to TRBD2. The CDR3 extends over 17 amino acids. The germline V gene has CDR1 LGHNT and CDR2 FRNRAP. J lost 4 bases, V lost 6 bases, and 9 bases had no gene match. The CDR3 sequence: CASGPGLAGVVKNIQYF. The CDR3 coding sequence is TGTGCTAGTGGCCCTGGACTAGCGGGAGTTGTGAAAAACATTCAGTACTTC.

This clonotype has a count of ten or more. The rearrangement joins TRBV7-2 to TRBJ2-5; D ambiguous. Trimming shortened V by 5 bases and J by 5 bases, and 12 bases separated the two germline ends. From germline, CDR1 is SGHTA and CDR2 FQGNSA. This CDR3 has 13 residues. DNA for the CDR3: TGTGCCAGCAGCCGAGGTCCAGCGGAGACCCAGTACTTC. It specifies CASSRGPAETQYF. The whole variable domain, remainder taken from reference TRBV7-2 and TRBJ2-5, is GAGVSQSPSNKVTEKGKDVELRCDPISGHTALYWYRQSLGQGLEFLIYFQGNSAPDKSGLPSDRFSAERTGGSVSTLTIQRTQQEDSAVYLCASSRGPAETQYFGPGTRLLVL.

This chain connects TRBV7-9 to TRBJ2-5, with D uncertain. The length of the CDR3 is 15 residues. V was pared by 5 bases and J by 3 bases, with 16 bases between. The germline gives CDR1 SEHNR, CDR2 FQNEAQ (reference sequence). CDR3 residues: CASSLLIDVEETQYF. The CDR3 DNA reads TGTGCCAGCAGCCTACTCATAGATGTTGAAGAGACCCAGTACTTC. The complete variable domain, with remaining parts taken from reference TRBV7-9 and TRBJ2-5, reads DTGVSQNPRHKITKRGQNVTFRCDPISEHNRLYWYRQTLGQGPEFLTYFQNEAQLEKSRLLSDRFSAERPKGSFSTLEIQRTEQGDSAMYLCASSLLIDVEETQYFGPGTRLLVL.